One and the same sample provided the 11 T cell receptor beta chains below, sequenced in a study of T cell responses to AZD1222 COVID-19 vaccine. Sequencing was performed with immunoSEQ multiplex PCR; in TCRdb, only in-frame clones are kept and a portion is missing. In the table there are more than 150,000 clones, around 88% of which are singletons. This sample comprised peripheral blood, obtained on day 0 of AZD1222 vaccination. The receptors come from an adult in good health.

The chain employs TRBV9 and TRBJ1-3; D not certain. V gave up 6 bases and J gave up 0 bases, with 13 bases separating them. The germline V gene has CDR1 SGDLS and CDR2 YYNGEE. The CDR3 runs 15 residues. The CDR3 coding sequence is TGTGCCAGCACGGGCCCCGACGTCTCTGGAAACACCATATATTTT. Protein: CASTGPDVSGNTIYF.

This rearrangement joins TRBV10-2 to TRBJ2-4, with D tentatively TRBD1 (6 bases). Germline CDR1 and CDR2: WSHSY and SAAADI. Trimming took off 8 bases at V and 0 bases at J, with 17 bases between the two ends. This CDR3 is built from 16 residues. The CDR3 nucleotides read TGCGCCAGCCTCTCCGGGACATCCCTAGCCAAAAACATTCAGTACTTC. Translation: CASLSGTSLAKNIQYF.

V is TRBV7-2 and J is TRBJ1-5, with D hard to call. Trimming took 1 base from V and 4 from J, leaving 8 bases between them. CDR3 length: 14 residues. Germline V gene data show CDR1 as SGHTA and CDR2 as FQGNSA. Here the CDR3 DNA reads TGTGCCAGCAGCTTAGGGGCCACAAATCAGCCCCAGCATTTT. Amino acids: CASSLGATNQPQHF.

The chain links TRBV28 to TRBJ2-7, with 7 bases fitting TRBD2. From germline, CDR1 is MDHEN and CDR2 SYDVKM. The CDR3 totals 15 residues. Germline trimming cut 6 bases from V and 0 bases from J; bases unmatched to any gene: 8. The CDR3 reads CASRLADTLSYEQYF. CDR3 in DNA: TGTGCCAGCAGGCTAGCGGACACCCTCTCCTACGAGCAGTACTTC.

The V gene is TRBV11-2, the J gene TRBJ2-7, with D unresolved. Germline CDR1 and CDR2: SGHAT and FQNNGV. V dropped 1 base and J dropped 2 bases, with 6 bases sitting between them. The CDR3 runs to 13 residues. CDR3: CASSLAQTYEQYF. CDR3 bases: TGTGCCAGCAGCTTAGCACAGACCTACGAGCAGTACTTC.

V usage is TRBV2 and J usage is TRBJ1-3; a weak D match, TRBD1 (5 bases). V was cut by 4 bases and J by 7 bases, with 11 bases left in between. Germline CDR1 reads SNHLY; CDR2 reads FYNNEI. This CDR3 contains 13 residues. Here the CDR3 reads CASSVKGTNTIYF. The CDR3 nucleotides read TGTGCCAGCAGTGTAAAAGGGACTAACACCATATATTTT.

The chain links TRBV7-8 to TRBJ1-2; D remains unclear. The ends were cut back, 1 base at V and 4 bases at J, with 7 bases in the middle. The CDR3 loop spans 13 amino acids. Germline lookup yields CDR1 SGHVS and CDR2 FQNEAQ. The CDR3 DNA sequence: TGTGCCAGCAGCTTAGGTGCTGGCTATGGCTACACCTTC. Protein sequence: CASSLGAGYGYTF.

The rearrangement joins TRBV2 to TRBJ1-2; tentative D call: TRBD1 (6 bases). Germline-derived CDR1 and CDR2 are SNHLY and FYNNEI. The CDR3 contains 14 residues. The germline V and J ends were trimmed by 4 bases and 4 bases, with 13 bases remaining between them. CDR3 nucleotide sequence: TGTGCCAGCAGTGGGTCTGGACAGCCCTATGGCTACACCTTC. It yields the protein CASSGSGQPYGYTF. The whole variable domain, filled in from reference TRBV2 and TRBJ1-2, reads EPEVTQTPSHQVTQMGQEVILRCVPISNHLYFYWYRQILGQKVEFLVSFYNNEISEKSEIFDDQFSVERPDGSNFTLKIRSTKLEDSAMYFCASSGSGQPYGYTFGSGTRLTVV.

This sequence joins TRBV30 and TRBJ1-2; 7 bases match TRBD1. Germline assignment: CDR1 GTSNPN and CDR2 SVGIG (reference sequence). The CDR3 spans 13 residues. The J segment lost 0 bases and the V segment lost 6 bases, leaving 4 bases of the junction unmatched. This CDR3 reads CACRDSTNYGYTF. DNA for the CDR3: TGTGCCTGCCGGGACAGCACTAACTATGGCTACACCTTC.

The chain carries TRBV28 and TRBJ1-4, with D possibly TRBD1 on 5 matching bases. V lost 5 bases and J lost 11, with 18 bases in between. The CDR3 is made up of 14 amino acids. Per germline, CDR1 MDHEN and CDR2 SYDVKM. The CDR3 nucleotides read TGTGCCAGCAGTCCGACCGATCCACGGGGCAAACTGTTTTTT. Translated, it gives CASSPTDPRGKLFF. Looking up the rest from reference TRBV28 and TRBJ1-4 gives the full variable domain: DVKVTQSSRYLVKRTGEKVFLECVQDMDHENMFWYRQDPGLGLRLIYFSYDVKMKEKGDIPEGYSVSREKKERFSLILESASTNQTSMYLCASSPTDPRGKLFFGSGTQLSVL.

The CDR3 here is CASSPPEGTEAFF. CDR3 in DNA: TGTGCCAGCTCACCGCCCGAGGGCACTGAAGCTTTCTTT. V is TRBV18 and J is TRBJ1-1; D uncertain. CDR1 and CDR2 from the germline V gene are KGHSH and LQKENI. Trimming shortened V by 3 bases and J by 4 bases, and 9 bases separated the two germline ends. CDR3 length equals 13 residues.